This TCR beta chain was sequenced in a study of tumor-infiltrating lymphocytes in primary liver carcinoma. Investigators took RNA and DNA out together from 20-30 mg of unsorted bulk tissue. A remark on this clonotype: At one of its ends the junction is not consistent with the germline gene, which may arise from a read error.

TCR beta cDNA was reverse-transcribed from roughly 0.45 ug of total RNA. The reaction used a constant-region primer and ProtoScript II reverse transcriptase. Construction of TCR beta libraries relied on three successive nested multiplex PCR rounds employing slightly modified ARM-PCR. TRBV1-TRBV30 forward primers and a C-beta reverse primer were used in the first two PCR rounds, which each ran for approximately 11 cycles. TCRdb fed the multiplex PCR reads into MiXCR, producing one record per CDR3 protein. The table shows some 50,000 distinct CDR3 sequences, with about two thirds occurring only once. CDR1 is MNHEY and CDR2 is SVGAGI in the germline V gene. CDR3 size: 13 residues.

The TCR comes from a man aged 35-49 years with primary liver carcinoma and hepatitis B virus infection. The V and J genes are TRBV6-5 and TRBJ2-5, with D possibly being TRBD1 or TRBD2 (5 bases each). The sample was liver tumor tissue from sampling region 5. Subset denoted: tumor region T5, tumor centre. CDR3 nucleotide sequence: TGTGGCAGCAGAGAGGGGCCCCAGGAGACCCAGTACTTC. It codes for CGSREGPQETQYF.